This record concerns one T cell receptor (beta chain) sequence. This record belongs to a study of technical replicates of blood from several donors. The CDR3 has 12 residues. Germline lookup yields CDR1 SGDLS and CDR2 YYNGEE. V was pared by 0 bases and J by 12 bases, with 10 bases between. TCRdb's copy holds only in-frame clones and misses some; the assay was immunoSEQ multiplex PCR. Altogether tens of thousands of clones are present, roughly 94% being singletons, with the ten largest covering under 0.4%. The specimen sequenced was T cells isolated from PBMCs. This sequence originates from a human donor in good health. The chain carries TRBV9 and TRBJ2-1, with D maybe TRBD2 (6 bases). CDR3 amino acids: CASSVGGVGQFF. CDR3 DNA: TGTGCCAGCAGCGTAGGCGGGGTTGGGCAGTTCTTC.